The T cell receptor beta chain under discussion was sequenced for a study of type 1 regulatory T cells. The overall study: T-allo10 is a Tr1-enriched, alloantigen-specific CD4 T cell product made in vitro.

TCRdb reprocessed the reads with MiXCR, giving one entry per CDR3 protein. In the table there are approximately 23,000 distinct CDR3 sequences, 72% of which are singletons. The sample holds a few counts of this clonotype. Its antigen is unknown. This TCR was sampled from a human donor in good health. Sequenced input: cultured T cells, either the whole culture or a sorted T cell fraction (not recorded which). Subset in this sample: Tr1-enriched cell product generated in vitro against host alloantigens.

In DNA, the CDR3 is TGTGCCAGCAGCTCCCGGGGAGGAGGGGATAATGAGCAGTTCTTC. Protein: CASSSRGGGDNEQFF. V usage is TRBV5-4 and J usage is TRBJ2-1; D perhaps matches TRBD2 (6 bases). Germline assignment: CDR1 SGHNT and CDR2 YYREEE (reference sequence). This CDR3 has 15 residues. V was clipped by 3 bases and J by 7 bases, with 17 bases between them. The whole variable domain, filled in from reference TRBV5-4 and TRBJ2-1, reads ETGVTQSPTHLIKTRGQQVTLRCSSQSGHNTVSWYQQALGQGPQFIFQYYREEENGRGNFPPRFSGLQFPNYSSELNVNALELDDSALYLCASSSRGGGDNEQFFGPGTRLTVL.